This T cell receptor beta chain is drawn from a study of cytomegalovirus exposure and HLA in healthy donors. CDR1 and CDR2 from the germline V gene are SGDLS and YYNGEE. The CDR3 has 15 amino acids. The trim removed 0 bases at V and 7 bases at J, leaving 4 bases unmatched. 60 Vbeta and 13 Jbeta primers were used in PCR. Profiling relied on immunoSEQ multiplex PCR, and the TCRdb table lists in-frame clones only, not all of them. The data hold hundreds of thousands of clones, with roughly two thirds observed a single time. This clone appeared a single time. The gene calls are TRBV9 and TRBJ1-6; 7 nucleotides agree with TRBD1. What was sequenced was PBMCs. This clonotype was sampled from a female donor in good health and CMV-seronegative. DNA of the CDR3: TGTGCCAGCAGCGTAGGGACAGGAGAGAATTCACCCCTCCACTTT. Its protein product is CASSVGTGENSPLHF.